This T cell receptor (beta chain) was identified in a study of T cell repertoires in cytomegalovirus infection. Study-level information: Indications of both CMV infection and matching HLA type were provided by public TCR beta signatures. Overall study results and limits: Clonotype analysis showed dominance of the ex vivo response by HLA-C-restricted CMV-specific TCR beta clonotypes. The cumulative frequency of public TCR beta families identified carriers of CMV plus the relevant HLA.

Germline V CDR1 and CDR2: SGHDT, YYEEEE. The CDR3 covers 15 residues. V gave up 3 bases and J gave up 1 base, with 10 bases separating them. In TCRdb, the reads were re-called with MiXCR into one record per CDR3 protein. The sample carries approximately 500,000 distinct CDR3 sequences, approximately 10% recorded once. At least ten counts were recorded for this clonotype. Its antigen is undetermined. This receptor was identified in a human donor in good health (CMV status not recorded). Some clones in this sample may be carry-over from other donors' samples. Sequenced input: PBMCs. The chain joins TRBV5-6 to TRBJ2-2, with a tentative D call TRBD1 (6 bases). The CDR3 spells CASSSGVLNTGELFF. The CDR3 region has the DNA TGTGCCAGCAGCTCAGGGGTATTGAACACCGGGGAGCTGTTTTTT.